The text below deals with one T cell receptor beta chain. Antigen unknown. Sequencing used immunoSEQ multiplex PCR; TCRdb keeps in-frame clones, though not all of them. The sample has 150,000 to 200,000 clones, around 88% seen once. These data originate in a study of T cell responses to AZD1222 COVID-19 vaccine. General study results and limits: White British ancestry dominated among donors, who included more females, and clonal diversity was possibly underestimated.

Specimen: peripheral blood, collected 28 days after the second AZD1222 dose. The TCR sequence derives from an adult who received the AZD1222 COVID-19 vaccine.

CDR3 region: CASSPSGGLQSYGYTF. CDR3 in DNA: TGTGCCAGCAGCCCCAGCGGGGGGCTCCAGAGCTATGGCTACACCTTC. The chain joins TRBV7-9 to TRBJ1-2, with D perhaps matching TRBD1 (6 bases). The ends were cut back, 5 bases at V and 4 bases at J, with 20 bases in the middle. This CDR3 comprises 16 residues. The V gene's germline CDR1 is SEHNR and CDR2 FQNEAQ (reference sequence).